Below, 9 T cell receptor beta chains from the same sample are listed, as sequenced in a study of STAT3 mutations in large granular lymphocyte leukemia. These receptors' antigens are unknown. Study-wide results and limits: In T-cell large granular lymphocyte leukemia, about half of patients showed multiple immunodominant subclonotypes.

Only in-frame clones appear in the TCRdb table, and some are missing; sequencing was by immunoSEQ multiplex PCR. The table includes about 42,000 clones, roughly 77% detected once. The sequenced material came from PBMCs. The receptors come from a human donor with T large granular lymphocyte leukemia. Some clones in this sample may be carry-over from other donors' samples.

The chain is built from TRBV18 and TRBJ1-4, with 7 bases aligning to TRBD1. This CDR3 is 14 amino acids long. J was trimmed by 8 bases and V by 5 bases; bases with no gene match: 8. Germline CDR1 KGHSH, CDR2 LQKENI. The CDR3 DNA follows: TGTGCCAGCTCAGAAGACAGGGCTTCCGAAAAACTGTTTTTT. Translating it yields CASSEDRASEKLFF.

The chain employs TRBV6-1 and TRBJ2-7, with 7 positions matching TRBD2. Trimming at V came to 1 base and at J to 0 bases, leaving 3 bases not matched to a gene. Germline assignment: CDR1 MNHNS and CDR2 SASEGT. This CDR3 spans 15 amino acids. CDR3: CASSEGPGGSYEQYF. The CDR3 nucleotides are TGTGCCAGCAGTGAAGGCCCGGGGGGCTCCTACGAGCAGTACTTC.

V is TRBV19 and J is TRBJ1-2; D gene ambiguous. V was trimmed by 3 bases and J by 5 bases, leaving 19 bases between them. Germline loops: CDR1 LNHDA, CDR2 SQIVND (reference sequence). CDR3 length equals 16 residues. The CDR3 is CASSIRLMGMAYGYTF. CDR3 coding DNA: TGTGCCAGTAGTATTCGTCTGATGGGCATGGCTTATGGCTACACCTTC.

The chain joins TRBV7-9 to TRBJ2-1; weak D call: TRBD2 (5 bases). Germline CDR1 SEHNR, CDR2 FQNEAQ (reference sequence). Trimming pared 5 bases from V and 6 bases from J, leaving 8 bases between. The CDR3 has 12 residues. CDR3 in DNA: TGTGCCAGCAGCGCGGACTTCAATGAGCAGTTCTTC. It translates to CASSADFNEQFF.

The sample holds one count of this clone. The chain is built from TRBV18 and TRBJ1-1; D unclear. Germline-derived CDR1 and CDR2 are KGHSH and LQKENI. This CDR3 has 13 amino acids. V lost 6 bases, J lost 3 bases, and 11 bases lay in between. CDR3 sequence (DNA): TGTGCCAGCTCCTTTGGATCGGACACTGAAGCTTTCTTT. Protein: CASSFGSDTEAFF.

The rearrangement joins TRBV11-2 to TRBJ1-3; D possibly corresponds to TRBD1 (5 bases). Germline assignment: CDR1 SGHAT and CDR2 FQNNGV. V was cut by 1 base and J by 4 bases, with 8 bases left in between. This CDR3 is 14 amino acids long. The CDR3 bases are TGTGCCAGCAGCTTAGGGGGGTCCGGAAACACCATATATTTT. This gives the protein CASSLGGSGNTIYF.

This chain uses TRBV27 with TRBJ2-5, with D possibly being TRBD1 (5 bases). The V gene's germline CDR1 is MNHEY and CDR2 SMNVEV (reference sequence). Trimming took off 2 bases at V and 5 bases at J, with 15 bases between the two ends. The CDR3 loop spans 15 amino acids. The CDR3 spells CASSLGQGGWETQYF. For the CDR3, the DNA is TGTGCCAGCAGTTTAGGTCAGGGCGGTTGGGAGACCCAGTACTTC.

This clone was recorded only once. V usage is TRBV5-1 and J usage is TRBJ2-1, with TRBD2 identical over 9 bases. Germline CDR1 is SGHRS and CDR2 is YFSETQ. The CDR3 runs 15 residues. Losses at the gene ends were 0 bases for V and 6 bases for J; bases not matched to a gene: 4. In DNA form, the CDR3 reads TGCGCCAGCAGCTTGGGACAGCGGGGGGCCAATGAGCAGTTCTTC. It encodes CASSLGQRGANEQFF.

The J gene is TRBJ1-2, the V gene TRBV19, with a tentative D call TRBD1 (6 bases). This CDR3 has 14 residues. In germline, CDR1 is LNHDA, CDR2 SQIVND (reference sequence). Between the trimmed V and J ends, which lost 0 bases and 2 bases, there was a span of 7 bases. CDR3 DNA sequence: TGTGCCAGTAGTATAGATGGGACAAACTATGGCTACACCTTC. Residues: CASSIDGTNYGYTF.